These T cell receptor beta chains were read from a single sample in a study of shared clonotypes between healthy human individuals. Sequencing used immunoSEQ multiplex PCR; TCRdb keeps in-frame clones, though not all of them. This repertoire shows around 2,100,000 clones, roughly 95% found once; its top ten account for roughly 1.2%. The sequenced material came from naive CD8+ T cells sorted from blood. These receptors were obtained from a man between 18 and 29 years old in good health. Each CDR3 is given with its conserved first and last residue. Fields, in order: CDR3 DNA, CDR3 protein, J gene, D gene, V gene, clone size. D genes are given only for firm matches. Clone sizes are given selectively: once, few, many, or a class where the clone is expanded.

CDR3 DNA: TGTGCCAGCAGCATCGACAGTGCCCTCCTCCACTATCAAGAGACCCAGTACTTC
CDR3 protein: CASSIDSALLHYQETQYF
J gene: TRBJ2-5
D gene: -
V gene: TRBV7-9
clone size: -

CDR3 DNA: TGTGCCAGCAGTGAACCGGGGTCCTACGAGCAGTACTTC
CDR3 protein: CASSEPGSYEQYF
J gene: TRBJ2-7
D gene: -
V gene: TRBV2
clone size: -

CDR3 DNA: TGTGCCTGGGAAGGGGGACACTCCGAGCAGTACTTC
CDR3 protein: CAWEGGHSEQYF
J gene: TRBJ2-7
D gene: -
V gene: TRBV30
clone size: -

CDR3 DNA: TGTGCCATCCCCGAGGGGGGGACAGATACGCAGTATTTT
CDR3 protein: CAIPEGGTDTQYF
J gene: TRBJ2-3
D gene: -
V gene: TRBV7-2
clone size: -

CDR3 DNA: TGCGCCAGCAGCCTTGGACATCTCTACACTGAAGCTTTCTTT
CDR3 protein: CASSLGHLYTEAFF
J gene: TRBJ1-1
D gene: -
V gene: TRBV4-3
clone size: once

CDR3 DNA: TGTGCCAGCAGTTACAGGGTCGGGGACACTGAAGCTTTCTTT
CDR3 protein: CASSYRVGDTEAFF
J gene: TRBJ1-1
D gene: -
V gene: TRBV7-6
clone size: -

CDR3 DNA: TGTGCCAGCAGCTTGCATCTACGCTTTAATGAGCAGTTCTTC
CDR3 protein: CASSLHLRFNEQFF
J gene: TRBJ2-1
D gene: -
V gene: TRBV5-8
clone size: -

CDR3 DNA: TGTGCCAGCAGCGCCTGGACAGGGGTCGGCGAAAAACTGTTTTTT
CDR3 protein: CASSAWTGVGEKLFF
J gene: TRBJ1-4
D gene: TRBD1
V gene: TRBV9
clone size: -

CDR3 DNA: TGTGCCAGCAGCCCCGAAAATCGGGGGCAAGCTTTCTTT
CDR3 protein: CASSPENRGQAFF
J gene: TRBJ1-1
D gene: -
V gene: TRBV7-9
clone size: -

CDR3 DNA: TGCGCCAGCAGCCAAGCCGGGACAGGGTCGGGTGAAGCTTTCTTT
CDR3 protein: CASSQAGTGSGEAFF
J gene: TRBJ1-1
D gene: TRBD1
V gene: TRBV4-1
clone size: -

CDR3 DNA: TGTGCCAGCAGCTTGGGAAAGGAGGAGTACTTC
CDR3 protein: CASSLGKEEYF
J gene: TRBJ2-4
D gene: -
V gene: TRBV11-2
clone size: -

CDR3 DNA: TGTGCCAGCAGCTTGGGGGCCACCTACGAGCAGTACTTC
CDR3 protein: CASSLGATYEQYF
J gene: TRBJ2-7
D gene: -
V gene: TRBV11-2
clone size: -

CDR3 DNA: TGTGCCAGCATCCACACAGGGGGCGCGGGAGATACGCAGTATTTT
CDR3 protein: CASIHTGGAGDTQYF
J gene: TRBJ2-3
D gene: TRBD1
V gene: TRBV5-8
clone size: -

CDR3 DNA: TGTGCCGCAGGGGGGGACAGCTACACAGATACGCAGTATTTT
CDR3 protein: CAAGGDSYTDTQYF
J gene: TRBJ2-3
D gene: -
V gene: TRBV6-5
clone size: -

CDR3 DNA: TGTGCCAGCAGCAACACAGATACGCAGTATTTT
CDR3 protein: CASSNTDTQYF
J gene: TRBJ2-3
D gene: -
V gene: TRBV11-2
clone size: -

CDR3 DNA: TGTGCCTCGGGGGGCCCGGGGCAATACAATGAGCAGTTCTTC
CDR3 protein: CASGGPGQYNEQFF
J gene: TRBJ2-1
D gene: -
V gene: TRBV30
clone size: -

CDR3 DNA: TGCAGCGTTCTATATCTAAGTCCCGAGCATGAAGCTTTCTTT
CDR3 protein: CSVLYLSPEHEAFF
J gene: TRBJ1-1
D gene: -
V gene: TRBV29-1
clone size: -

CDR3 DNA: TGTGCCAGCAGCTTAAGGACAGATAGCAATCAGCCCCAGCATTTT
CDR3 protein: CASSLRTDSNQPQHF
J gene: TRBJ1-5
D gene: -
V gene: TRBV7-6
clone size: -

CDR3 DNA: TGTGCCAGCAGCGCACAAAACACTGAAGCTTTCTTT
CDR3 protein: CASSAQNTEAFF
J gene: TRBJ1-1
D gene: -
V gene: TRBV6-5
clone size: -

CDR3 DNA: TGTGCCAGCACGAGGTGGGACAGTGGTGGCTACACCTTC
CDR3 protein: CASTRWDSGGYTF
J gene: TRBJ1-2
D gene: TRBD1
V gene: TRBV5-5
clone size: -

CDR3 DNA: TGTGCCAGCAGTCCAACGGGGGTTCATCAGCCCCAGCATTTT
CDR3 protein: CASSPTGVHQPQHF
J gene: TRBJ1-5
D gene: -
V gene: TRBV28
clone size: -

CDR3 DNA: TGCGCCAGCAGCCTACAGTCGGGACTACCCTCCTACAATGAGCAGTTCTTC
CDR3 protein: CASSLQSGLPSYNEQFF
J gene: TRBJ2-1
D gene: TRBD2
V gene: TRBV4-1
clone size: -

CDR3 DNA: TGTGCCAGCAGCTCTCGACAGTCTGGCGAGCAGTACTTC
CDR3 protein: CASSSRQSGEQYF
J gene: TRBJ2-7
D gene: -
V gene: TRBV7-8
clone size: -

CDR3 DNA: TGTGCCAGCAGTGGTAAGGACGGAGCTCCCGGTAATGAGCAGTTCTTC
CDR3 protein: CASSGKDGAPGNEQFF
J gene: TRBJ2-1
D gene: -
V gene: TRBV28
clone size: -

CDR3 DNA: TGTGCCAGCAGTTTAACAGGGGACTACGAGCAGTACTTC
CDR3 protein: CASSLTGDYEQYF
J gene: TRBJ2-7
D gene: TRBD1
V gene: TRBV27
clone size: -